This TCR beta chain was captured in a study of T-cell reconstitution after alpha-beta-depleted transplantation in children. General study results and limits: A year post-transplant, T-cell counts and diversity derived mostly from newly produced T cells. As was reported, about two months after transplant, alpha-beta T cells came from several hundred expanded graft clones.

A word on this clonotype: Its antigen is currently unknown.

V was trimmed by 2 bases and J by 5 bases, leaving 13 bases between them. Germline V lookup: CDR1 LGHDT, CDR2 YNNKEL (reference sequence). The CDR3 sequence is 14 residues long. For TCRbeta, the library was prepared with unique molecular identifiers. One entry per CDR3 protein, called by TCRdb with MiXCR from the PCR reads. The table has hundreds of thousands of distinct CDR3 sequences, 10% to 15% seen once. Here the sequenced sample was PBMCs, mostly from graft donor cells, taken 360 days after TCRalphabeta/CD19-depleted stem cell transplant. This TCR derives from a male patient aged 10 to 17 who had a stem cell transplant for acute myeloid leukemia, so the T cells may come from the graft donor. The chain is built from TRBV3-1 and TRBJ2-7, with a tentative D call TRBD2 (6 bases). CDR3 bases: TGTGCCAGCAGCCAAAGTGGGAGGCCCCACGAGCAGTACTTC. Amino acid sequence: CASSQSGRPHEQYF.